This entry lists 14 T cell receptor beta chains sequenced from one sample in a study of shared clonotypes between healthy human individuals (dated by TCRdb to 2020 to 2022). The protocol used for the library was the immunoSEQ multiplex PCR assay. TCRdb stores this immuneACCESS table with in-frame sequences only. Part of the clones is absent; in the studies checked, under half of the shortfall reflects unresolved V genes, and no reason is known for the rest. The table for this sample lists about 2 million clones; over 85% of them were counted only once. The top ten clones comprise 0.85% to 1.3% of the sample. CD8 naive samples were CD45RO-negative cells positively selected for CCR7, giving a CD45RA+CCR7+ population that excluded TemRA cells. The sample comprised naive CD8+ T cells sorted from blood. The cell subset or site tag for this specimen amounts to: CD45RA+CCR7+. The receptors shown here come from a man younger than 30 in good health.

The rearrangement joins TRBV9 to TRBJ2-3; 7 bases align to TRBD2. With V trimmed by 3 bases and J by 2 bases, 6 bases remained unmatched. The CDR3 consists of 15 residues. Germline values: CDR1 SGDLS, CDR2 YYNGEE. The CDR3 is CASSDGGSATDTQYF. The CDR3 DNA reads TGTGCCAGCAGCGACGGGGGGTCCGCCACAGATACGCAGTATTTT.

CDR3 residues: CASSPDPGMGETQYF. As DNA, the CDR3 is TGTGCCAGCAGCCCAGACCCGGGGATGGGAGAGACCCAGTACTTC. The chain recombines TRBV7-8 with TRBJ2-5; possibly TRBD2 for D (5 bases). Germline V gives CDR1 SGHVS, CDR2 FQNEAQ. V was cut by 5 bases and J by 4 bases, with 17 bases left in between. The length of the CDR3 is 15 residues.

This sequence joins TRBV5-1 and TRBJ2-5; no definite D call. CDR1 is SGHRS and CDR2 is YFSETQ in the germline V gene. The CDR3 is 12 residues long. The V end lost 0 bases, the J end lost 5 bases, and 5 bases lay between the germline ends. The CDR3 sequence is CASSLVTETQYF. In DNA, the CDR3 is TGCGCCAGCAGCTTGGTTACGGAGACCCAGTACTTC.

The genes are TRBV28 and TRBJ2-3; no reliable D call. The CDR3 consists of 13 residues. Between the trimmed V and J ends, which lost 6 bases and 1 base, there was a span of 8 bases. Per the germline V gene, CDR1 is MDHEN and CDR2 is SYDVKM. CDR3 DNA: TGTGCCAGCAGCCGCCTCGGCACAGATACGCAGTATTTT. The encoded protein is CASSRLGTDTQYF.

The V gene is TRBV7-9, the J gene TRBJ2-5; D not certain. The CDR3 is 12 residues long. Germline lookup yields CDR1 SEHNR and CDR2 FQNEAQ (reference sequence). Trimming took off 4 bases at V and 4 bases at J, with 7 bases between the two ends. CDR3 nucleotides: TGTGCCAGCAGCTCTTGGGGAGAGACCCAGTACTTC. Residues: CASSSWGETQYF. Looking up the rest from reference TRBV7-9 and TRBJ2-5 gives the full variable domain: DTGVSQNPRHKITKRGQNVTFRCDPISEHNRLYWYRQTLGQGPEFLTYFQNEAQLEKSRLLSDRFSAERPKGSFSTLEIQRTEQGDSAMYLCASSSWGETQYFGPGTRLLVL.

The chain employs TRBV28 and TRBJ1-5; possible D gene TRBD1, 6 bases. Germline CDR1 is MDHEN and CDR2 is SYDVKM. Deletions cut 8 bases from V and 6 bases from J, with 11 bases between. The CDR3 is made up of 12 amino acids. The CDR3 DNA is TGTGCCAGCTCTGGGGACACTCAGCCCCAGCATTTT. This sequence encodes CASSGDTQPQHF.

V usage is TRBV11-2 and J usage is TRBJ2-5; D perhaps matches TRBD2 (7 bases). Trimming removed 4 bases from V and 4 bases from J, with 16 bases in between. Germline CDR1 is SGHAT and CDR2 is FQNNGV. There are 15 residues in the CDR3. The CDR3 DNA follows: TGTGCCAGCAGCTACCATTCGGGGGGCGGAGAGACCCAGTACTTC. It codes for CASSYHSGGGETQYF.

This clone was counted a single time. One junction end does not reproduce the germline sequence, and a read error may be involved. V is TRBV7-9 and J is TRBJ1-3; possibly TRBD1 for D (5 bases). There are 16 residues in the CDR3. Germline V gives CDR1 SEHNR, CDR2 FQNEAQ (reference sequence). The chain's CDR3 is CASSFGDSSFGHTIYF. The CDR3 nucleotides read TGTGCCAGCAGCTTCGGGGACTCCTCGTTTGGACACACCATATATTTT.

CDR3 amino acids: CASSLALGQENIQYF. The CDR3 DNA follows: TGTGCCAGCAGCTTAGCGTTAGGACAGGAAAACATTCAGTACTTC. The V and J genes are TRBV7-9 and TRBJ2-4; 7 nucleotides align to TRBD1. V lost 0 bases and J lost 5; bases outside the gene matches: 4. The CDR3 contains 15 residues. Germline V gives CDR1 SEHNR, CDR2 FQNEAQ (reference sequence).

This chain connects TRBV30 to TRBJ2-7; the match to TRBD1 covers 11 bases. The CDR3 spans 14 residues. V shed 1 base, J shed 6 bases, and the junction held 5 bases outside the gene matches. The germline gives CDR1 GTSNPN, CDR2 SVGIG (reference sequence). The CDR3 protein is CAWSARTGGFEQYF. CDR3 nucleotides: TGTGCCTGGAGTGCGAGGACAGGGGGCTTCGAGCAGTACTTC. Combining the CDR3 with reference TRBV30 and TRBJ2-7 gives the whole variable domain SQTIHQWPATLVQPVGSPLSLECTVEGTSNPNLYWYRQAAGRGLQLLFYSVGIGQISSEVPQNLSASRPQDRQFILSSKKLLLSDSGFYLCAWSARTGGFEQYFGPGTRLTVT.

Points on this clone: Other nucleotide sequences in the sample specify the same CDR3. The V gene is TRBV9, the J gene TRBJ2-2, with a weak D call TRBD1 (6 bases). With 2 bases removed from V and 1 base from J, the gap between germline ends came to 9 bases. The CDR3 extends over 15 amino acids. Germline CDR1 SGDLS, CDR2 YYNGEE. The CDR3 sequence: CASSVGTKNTGELFF. The CDR3 DNA follows: TGTGCCAGCAGCGTCGGGACAAAGAACACCGGGGAGCTGTTTTTT.

Notes on this clone: The same CDR3 can be traced to other DNA sequences in this sample. The chain couples TRBV9 to TRBJ1-6; D may be TRBD1 (6 bases). The germline CDR1 and CDR2 sequences are SGDLS and YYNGEE. The CDR3 is 15 amino acids. Trimming removed 0 bases from V and 7 bases from J, with 11 bases in between. This chain's CDR3 is CASSVEGGGNSPLHF. CDR3 in DNA: TGTGCCAGCAGCGTAGAAGGGGGGGGCAATTCACCCCTCCACTTT.

The rearrangement joins TRBV7-8 to TRBJ2-1; the D gene is possibly TRBD1 (5 bases). Between the trimmed V and J ends, which lost 1 base and 6 bases, there was a span of 16 bases. This CDR3 has 16 residues. Germline assignment: CDR1 SGHVS and CDR2 FQNEAQ. The CDR3 region has the DNA TGTGCCAGCAGCTTAGTAGTGACAGTCGTTTCCAATGAGCAGTTCTTC. Encoded protein: CASSLVVTVVSNEQFF.

This clone was detected only once. The V gene is TRBV4-1, the J gene TRBJ2-7, with unresolved D. With 8 bases removed from V and 6 bases from J, the gap between germline ends came to 23 bases. This CDR3 spans 15 amino acids. CDR1 and CDR2 (germline): MGHRA, YSYEKL. DNA for the CDR3: TGCGCCAGCTCCCCACTGCCTGGGGAAAAGGGCGAGCAGTACTTC. This encodes CASSPLPGEKGEQYF.